These T cell receptor beta chains were read from a single sample in a study of cytomegalovirus exposure and HLA in healthy donors. Assay used: immunoSEQ multiplex PCR; TCRdb lists only in-frame clones, some missing. The table records roughly 150,000 clones, 75% of them present only once. Specimen: PBMCs. The receptor set was obtained from a female donor in good health and CMV-seronegative. Both conserved end residues are part of each CDR3. Each record gives: D gene, clone size, V gene, J gene, CDR3 protein, CDR3 DNA. D genes are given only for firm matches. Size values are once, few and many counts, or a class for expanded clones, and some rows have none.

TRBD1	NA	TRBV9	TRBJ2-2	CASSFPGQAPGELFF	TGTGCCAGCAGCTTCCCGGGACAGGCGCCCGGGGAGCTGTTTTTT
NA	NA	TRBV6-5	TRBJ1-2	CASSYRAGVGYTF	TGTGCCAGCAGTTACCGAGCAGGGGTCGGCTACACCTTC
TRBD2	NA	TRBV10-3	TRBJ2-3	CASSYSSGSPDTQYF	TGTGCCAGCAGTTACTCGAGCGGGAGCCCAGATACGCAGTATTTT
TRBD2	NA	TRBV4-2	TRBJ2-1	CASSQDGPSGGPNEQFF	TGTGCCAGCAGCCAAGATGGTCCTAGCGGCGGTCCCAATGAGCAGTTCTTC
TRBD1	NA	TRBV11-2	TRBJ2-1	CASRKQGASYNEQFF	TGTGCCAGCAGGAAACAGGGGGCATCCTACAATGAGCAGTTCTTC
TRBD1	once	TRBV27	TRBJ1-6	CASSLWDRVNSPLHF	TGTGCCAGCAGTTTATGGGACAGGGTTAATTCACCCCTCCACTTT
NA	NA	TRBV5-1	TRBJ2-1	CASSPMPSPSYNEQFF	TGCGCCAGCAGCCCTATGCCCTCCCCCTCCTACAATGAGCAGTTCTTC
TRBD1	NA	TRBV9	TRBJ2-2	CASSATGVRGGELFF	TGTGCCAGCAGCGCGACAGGGGTACGGGGCGGGGAGCTGTTTTTT
NA	NA	TRBV7-9	TRBJ2-1	CASSLRWAAGNEQFF	TGTGCCAGCAGCTTAAGGTGGGCAGCAGGCAATGAGCAGTTCTTC
TRBD1	NA	TRBV18	TRBJ2-5	CASSPWAGQAVETQYF	TGTGCCAGCTCACCTTGGGCGGGACAGGCCGTCGAGACCCAGTACTTC
TRBD1	NA	TRBV25-1	TRBJ1-5	CASSDSGGRSNQPQHF	TGTGCCAGCAGTGACTCAGGGGGTAGAAGCAATCAGCCCCAGCATTTT
TRBD2	NA	TRBV5-1	TRBJ2-7	CASSLALGRGYEQYF	TGCGCCAGCAGCTTGGCCTTGGGGAGGGGATACGAGCAGTACTTC
NA	NA	TRBV4-1	TRBJ2-3	CASSQEGADTQYF	TGCGCCAGCAGCCAAGAAGGAGCAGATACGCAGTATTTT
NA	NA	TRBV10-3	TRBJ1-1	CAIKGWDTEAFF	TGTGCCATCAAGGGGTGGGACACTGAAGCTTTCTTT
NA	few	TRBV7-2	TRBJ1-4	CASSISTNEKLFF	TGTGCCAGCAGTATTTCAACTAATGAAAAACTGTTTTTT
NA	NA	TRBV19	TRBJ2-1	CASSLVNEQFF	TGTGCCAGTAGTCTTGTCAATGAGCAGTTCTTC
NA	NA	TRBV5-1	TRBJ2-7	CASSLAEGAPYEQYF	TGCGCCAGCAGCTTGGCCGAAGGGGCCCCCTACGAGCAGTACTTC
NA	NA	TRBV7-9	TRBJ1-4	CASSPGQEKLFF	TGTGCCAGCAGCCCAGGGCAAGAAAAACTGTTTTTT
TRBD1	NA	TRBV7-9	TRBJ2-7	CARDGTGRYEQYF	TGTGCCAGGGACGGGACAGGGCGATACGAGCAGTACTTC
NA	once	TRBV6-1	TRBJ2-7	CASSAQGHMILSYEQYF	TGTGCCAGCAGTGCTCAGGGGCATATGATTCTATCCTACGAGCAGTACTTC